These T cell receptor beta chains were read from a single sample in a study of cytomegalovirus exposure and HLA in healthy donors. Measured with immunoSEQ multiplex PCR; TCRdb has only the in-frame clones, and not every one. The sample has roughly 130,000 clones; over 60% are singletons. Source material: PBMCs. The receptors here all came from a man aged 18 to 30 in good health and CMV-seronegative. Both conserved end residues are part of each CDR3. The D gene is left open where the match is weak. Clone size is not always given. Where it is, it says once, few, many or a class for expanded clones.

j_gene | v_gene | d_gene | abundance | CDR3aa | CDR3nt
TRBJ1-1 | TRBV19 | TRBD1 | . | CASSIGGQGDILDTEAFF | TGTGCCAGTAGTATAGGAGGACAGGGGGATATTCTGGACACTGAAGCTTTCTTT
TRBJ1-1 | TRBV7-9 | . | few | CASSSGRRAFF | TGTGCCAGCAGCTCAGGGCGGCGGGCTTTCTTT
TRBJ2-3 | TRBV4-3 | . | few | CASSQAGVADTQYF | TGCGCCAGCAGCCAAGCAGGGGTAGCAGATACGCAGTATTTT
TRBJ2-1 | TRBV9 | . | . | CASGPPGGSGDQFF | TGTGCCAGCGGACCTCCAGGGGGGTCAGGGGACCAGTTCTTC
TRBJ1-5 | TRBV18 | . | . | CASSAAEGQPQHF | TGTGCCAGCTCAGCGGCAGAAGGACAGCCCCAGCATTTT
TRBJ2-2 | TRBV11-2 | . | . | CASSFLSGANTGELFF | TGTGCCAGCAGCTTTTTAAGCGGAGCGAACACCGGGGAGCTGTTTTTT
TRBJ2-3 | TRBV7-8 | TRBD2 | . | CASSSRTSDTQYF | TGTGCCAGCAGCTCCCGGACTAGTGATACGCAGTATTTT
TRBJ1-1 | TRBV20-1 | TRBD1 | few | CSARNRQGTFF | TGCAGTGCTAGAAATAGACAGGGAACTTTCTTT
TRBJ1-5 | TRBV6-5 | . | . | CASSYGGAGQPQHF | TGTGCCAGCAGTTACGGGGGGGCCGGTCAGCCCCAGCATTTT
TRBJ2-1 | TRBV2 | TRBD2 | . | CASLAGGRNEQFF | TGTGCCAGCCTGGCGGGAGGACGAAATGAGCAGTTCTTC
TRBJ1-5 | TRBV5-5 | TRBD1 | . | CASSFGQGSQPQHF | TGTGCCAGCAGCTTTGGACAGGGGTCGCAGCCCCAGCATTTT
TRBJ2-1 | TRBV4-1 | TRBD1 | . | CASSQDLVGQGRNEQFF | TGCGCCAGCAGCCAAGATCTCGTCGGACAGGGTCGGAATGAGCAGTTCTTC